Listed here are 5 T cell receptor beta chains from one sample, sequenced in a study of cytotoxic CD8 clonotypes in ibrutinib-treated CLL. Sequencing was performed with immunoSEQ multiplex PCR; in TCRdb, only in-frame clones are kept and a portion is missing. The sample holds 300,000 to 400,000 clones, roughly 67% seen once. The specimen comprised PBMCs, sampled after 36 months of ibrutinib treatment. The origin of the receptors is a human donor with chronic lymphocytic leukemia.

The rearrangement links TRBV2 to TRBJ2-1; 12 bases map to TRBD2. This CDR3 is 15 amino acids long. Trimming at V came to 6 bases and at J to 9 bases, leaving 9 bases not matched to a gene. Germline V CDR1 and CDR2: SNHLY, FYNNEI. The CDR3 region has the DNA TGTGCCAGCAGCTCGACTAGCGGGGGACAAGGTGAGCAGTTCTTC. Residues: CASSSTSGGQGEQFF.

This chain links TRBV7-9 with TRBJ2-7, with 8 bases aligning to TRBD2. With 8 bases clipped from V and 2 bases from J, the junction kept 8 bases outside the gene matches. The CDR3 runs 14 residues. Germline loops: CDR1 SEHNR, CDR2 FQNEAQ (reference sequence). CDR3 sequence reads: CASALAGGAYEQYF. The DNA for the CDR3 is TGTGCCAGCGCGCTCGCCGGGGGGGCCTACGAGCAGTACTTC.

The chain couples TRBV19 to TRBJ2-6; unclear D gene. Germline CDR1 LNHDA, CDR2 SQIVND (reference sequence). This CDR3 has 13 residues. V lost 4 bases and J 4 bases, leaving 5 bases between the germline ends. CDR3 sequence (DNA): TGTGCCAGTAGTAAAGGGGGGGCCAACGTCCTGACTTTC. It yields the protein CASSKGGANVLTF.

This clone was detected many times. This sequence joins TRBV10-1 and TRBJ2-1; tentatively, D is TRBD2 (6 bases). The germline V gene encodes CDR1 WNHNN and CDR2 SYGVQD (reference sequence). The CDR3 is 13 residues long. The germline V and J ends were trimmed by 3 bases and 6 bases, with 9 bases remaining between them. The CDR3 sequence is CASSEVGGNEQFF. The DNA for the CDR3 is TGCGCCAGCAGTGAAGTGGGGGGCAATGAGCAGTTCTTC.

The chain joins TRBV6-1 to TRBJ1-1; 8 bases are a match to TRBD1. CDR1 is MNHNS and CDR2 is SASEGT in the germline V gene. Unmatched junction bases numbered 8, after V lost 5 bases and J lost 3 bases. The CDR3 is made up of 15 amino acids. The DNA for the CDR3 is TGTGCCAGCAGTCCAGAGGACAGGGCCTACACTGAAGCTTTCTTT. Its protein is CASSPEDRAYTEAFF.